One and the same sample provided the 3 T cell receptor beta chains below, sequenced in a study of beta chain features in type 1 diabetes. Points from the study as a whole: All four CD4+ subsets from Type 1 diabetes patients carried moderately but significantly shorter TCRB CDR3s.

No cognate antigen is known for these TCRs. The study reverse transcribed the entire isolated RNA, so it sequenced expressed TCRB transcripts. Profiled with immunoSEQ multiplex PCR; TCRdb holds only in-frame clones, not every one. Of 200,000 to 300,000 clones listed, about a fifth were seen once; the top ten hold 0.028%. Sequenced: naive CD4+ T cells from blood. The receptors were sampled from a woman between 40 and 50 years old with type 1 diabetes.

The table lists this clone with a few counts. V usage is TRBV28 and J usage is TRBJ2-7, with D tentatively TRBD1 (5 bases). The V gene lost 3 bases and the J gene lost 0 bases, with 12 bases spanning the gap. Germline V lookup: CDR1 MDHEN, CDR2 SYDVKM. CDR3 length: 15 residues. The CDR3 bases are TGTGCCAGCAGTTTGGGCAGGGCATCCTCCTACGAGCAGTACTTC. As protein: CASSLGRASSYEQYF.

This clone was observed a handful of times. The rearrangement links TRBV5-1 to TRBJ2-5, with D uncertain. Trimming stripped 4 bases from V and 5 bases from J, with 9 bases between. CDR1 is SGHRS, CDR2 YFSETQ, per germline. This CDR3 contains 12 residues. In DNA, the CDR3 is TGCGCCAGCAGCCTCCCCCCCGAGACCCAGTACTTC. Protein product: CASSLPPETQYF.

This clone turned up a few times. The chain joins TRBV7-2 to TRBJ2-1, with D possibly TRBD2 on 6 matching bases. The germline CDR1 and CDR2 sequences are SGHTA and FQGNSA. V was shortened by 6 bases and J by 0 bases, with 12 bases between the two germline ends. CDR3 length: 15 amino acids. CDR3: CASRYSGSSYNEQFF. The CDR3 nucleotides are TGTGCCAGCAGATATAGCGGTAGCTCCTACAATGAGCAGTTCTTC.